The T cell receptor beta chain described here comes from a study of T-cell reconstitution after alpha-beta-depleted transplantation in children (dated by TCRdb to 2016 to 2017). With regard to the full study: Using TCR repertoire profiling, the study followed T-cell immune reconstitution in a quantitative way in children after TCRalphabeta/CD19-depleted allogeneic hematopoietic cell transplantation. Paper-wide results and their limitations: The apparently early recovery of alphabetaT-cell counts about two months after transplant reportedly depended on only several hundred rapidly expanded clones that came from non-depleted graft cells. In some patients, the high TCRbeta diversity seen at day 60 was put down to recipient T cells and intrathymic progenitors that had survived conditioning. Hyperexpanded clone frequencies declined over subsequent months; after one year, T-cell counts and TCRbeta diversity were mostly attributed to newly produced T cells.

The intended sense of this specimen's treatment or condition label: allogeneic hematopoietic cell transplantation with graft depleted of TCRalphabeta T cells and CD19 B cells. The transplant recipients were children given TCRalphabeta/CD19-depleted allogeneic hematopoietic cell grafts. The library was obtained by PCR. The run used an Illumina HiSeq 2500. Molecular barcoding was employed in the preparation of TCR libraries, with unique molecular identifiers being used to normalize TCRbeta repertoire quantification. TCRdb reworked the public reads: Q25 trimming with fastp, MiXCR clone assembly, productive beta chains retained. Each CDR3 protein gets just one entry, which takes the most common genes and DNA from the rows behind it. The sample records hundreds of thousands of distinct CDR3 sequences, about an eighth of which are singletons. Roughly 0.77% of the sample comes from the top ten. Reading from cysteine to phenylalanine, the CDR3 counts 18 amino acids. Only the CDR3 region is kept as DNA, spanning 54 bases read in frame from base 1. V is shortened by 8 bases, J by 4 bases, and the region joining them spans 26 bases. CDR1 and CDR2 were assigned from the germline V gene as ENHRY and SYGVKD.

This clonotype showed up just a few times. Its antigen specificity is not known. Per-nucleotide qualities are absent, and no much larger clonotype sits a single base away. The source material was PBMCs, sampled before TCRalphabeta/CD19-depleted stem cell transplant. The V gene is TRBV10-3 and the J gene is TRBJ2-2; 8 matching bases give a weak D call of TRBD2. The TCR originated in a girl aged 2 to 9 with congenital amegakaryocytic thrombocytopenia, due to receive a stem cell transplant. Read as DNA, the sequence is TGTGCCATCCCAGGGGGTTCGAATAGCGGGAAGGTCACCGGGGAGCTGTTTTTT. Protein translation: CAIPGGSNSGKVTGELFF.